A single sample is the source of the 22 T cell receptor beta chains below, sequenced in a study of identical twins. TCRdb recomputed calls from the 5' RACE reads with MiXCR, one row per CDR3 protein. The table has 400,000 to 550,000 distinct CDR3 sequences, around 20% seen once. These data were also reused for a study on T cells expressing NK-cell markers.

Sequenced input: CD4+ T cells sorted from blood. All receptors come from a woman aged 18-29 years in good health.

This rearrangement joins TRBV15 to TRBJ2-7; possible D gene TRBD2, 5 bases. Germline V gene lookup returns CDR1 LNHNV and CDR2 YYDKDF (reference sequence). V dropped 0 bases and J dropped 5 bases, with 11 bases sitting between them. The CDR3 contains 14 residues. In DNA, the CDR3 is TGTGCCACCAGCAGAGAACGGCGGACTGACGAGCAGTACTTC. Translation: CATSRERRTDEQYF.

The chain recombines TRBV5-5 with TRBJ1-2; D ambiguous. This CDR3 is built from 14 residues. V lost 4 bases, J lost 5 bases, and 15 bases lay in between. Germline V CDR1 and CDR2: SGHKS, YYEKEE (reference sequence). In nucleotides, the CDR3 is TGTGCCAGCAGCCTCGCGCAGGCAGGTTATGGCTACACCTTC. This translates into CASSLAQAGYGYTF.

The V and J genes are TRBV20-1 and TRBJ1-1, with TRBD1 as a possible D gene (6 bases). Germline V CDR1 and CDR2: DFQATT, SNEGSKA (reference sequence). V was pared by 1 base and J by 4 bases, with 16 bases between. This CDR3 has 15 residues. The CDR3 DNA reads TGCAGTGCTAGAGCTAGCAGGGGTGGGGGCACTGAAGCTTTCTTT. This encodes CSARASRGGGTEAFF.

This chain uses TRBV20-1 with TRBJ2-3; 10 bases fit TRBD2. The trim removed 5 bases at V and 2 bases at J, leaving 7 bases unmatched. CDR3 length: 15 residues. CDR1 and CDR2 from the germline V gene are DFQATT and SNEGSKA (reference sequence). The CDR3 spells CSAGRTSGDTDTQYF. CDR3 nucleotide sequence: TGCAGTGCTGGGAGGACTAGCGGTGACACAGATACGCAGTATTTT.

This clonotype was detected only a few times. This chain connects TRBV2 to TRBJ1-5, with TRBD1 matching over 7 bases. CDR3 size: 13 residues. V lost 7 bases and J lost 4; bases outside the gene matches: 4. Germline V gives CDR1 SNHLY, CDR2 FYNNEI. Here the CDR3 reads CASTIRGNQPQHF. The CDR3 nucleotides read TGTGCCAGCACCATCAGGGGGAATCAGCCCCAGCATTTT.

The rearrangement uses TRBV9 and TRBJ2-1; D remains unclear. Germline V CDR1 and CDR2: SGDLS, YYNGEE. V was shortened by 6 bases and J by 0 bases, with 13 bases between the two germline ends. CDR3 size: 15 residues. CDR3 protein: CASTPFTASYNEQFF. The CDR3 DNA follows: TGTGCCAGCACACCTTTCACCGCCTCCTACAATGAGCAGTTCTTC.

This clonotype showed up just a few times. V gene TRBV18 combines with J gene TRBJ2-1; D not resolved. In germline, CDR1 is KGHSH, CDR2 LQKENI. CDR3 length: 16 amino acids. V was trimmed by 3 bases and J by 3 bases, leaving 15 bases between them. CDR3: CASSPLTPGGYNEQFF. CDR3 nucleotide sequence: TGTGCCAGCTCACCCTTAACCCCAGGCGGCTACAATGAGCAGTTCTTC.

The V call is TRBV7-6, the J call TRBJ2-1, with D unclear. This CDR3 has 11 amino acids. Germline assignment: CDR1 SGHVS and CDR2 FNYEAQ. The V and J ends lost 5 bases and 9 bases respectively, with 8 bases between them. In DNA, the CDR3 is TGTGCCAGCAGCCTCTCGGTTGAGCAGTTCTTC. Amino acids: CASSLSVEQFF.

This clonotype was seen a handful of times. J is TRBJ2-7 and V is TRBV20-1, with D possibly being TRBD2 (6 bases). This CDR3 spans 14 amino acids. Germline V gene lookup returns CDR1 DFQATT and CDR2 SNEGSKA (reference sequence). Trimming left V 1 base short and J 0 bases short, with 10 bases between. CDR3 protein: CSARGAGISYEQYF. CDR3 sequence (DNA): TGCAGTGCTAGAGGGGCGGGGATCTCCTACGAGCAGTACTTC.

This clonotype appeared many times. The chain has TRBV28 and TRBJ1-4, with TRBD1 matching 8 bases. Unmatched junction bases numbered 4, after V lost 1 base and J lost 3 bases. Germline V CDR1 and CDR2: MDHEN, SYDVKM. This CDR3 has 16 amino acids. The CDR3 DNA is TGTGCCAGCAGTTTATTCGGACAGGGTGCTAATGAAAAACTGTTTTTT. Translated, it gives CASSLFGQGANEKLFF.

The CDR3 spells CASSPLAGGPWRTDTQYF. DNA of the CDR3: TGTGCCAGCAGCCCGTTAGCGGGAGGGCCTTGGCGCACAGATACGCAGTATTTT. The rearrangement uses TRBV11-1 and TRBJ2-3; 11 nucleotides match TRBD2. CDR3 size: 18 residues. Germline CDR1 is SGHAT and CDR2 is FQDESV (reference sequence). Losses at the gene ends were 5 bases for V and 1 base for J; bases not matched to a gene: 11. Based on the CDR3 plus reference TRBV11-1 and TRBJ2-3, the full variable domain is EAEVAQSPRYKITEKSQAVAFWCDPISGHATLYWYRQILGQGPELLVQFQDESVVDDSQLPKDRFSAERLKGVDSTLKIQPAELGDSAMYLCASSPLAGGPWRTDTQYFGPGTRLTVL.

The V gene is TRBV9, the J gene TRBJ2-3; the D is unclear. CDR1 and CDR2 from the germline V gene are SGDLS and YYNGEE. Trimming cost V 5 bases and J 4 bases, with 17 bases left between them. This CDR3 is built from 15 residues. In DNA, the CDR3 is TGTGCCAGCAGTGCCATACACGGCGCGGCAGATACGCAGTATTTT. Protein sequence: CASSAIHGAADTQYF. Based on the CDR3 plus reference TRBV9 and TRBJ2-3, the full variable domain is DSGVTQTPKHLITATGQRVTLRCSPRSGDLSVYWYQQSLDQGLQFLIQYYNGEERAKGNILERFSAQQFPDLHSELNLSSLELGDSALYFCASSAIHGAADTQYFGPGTRLTVL.

The V call is TRBV12-3 or TRBV12-4, the J call TRBJ1-1; D is undetermined. The CDR3 totals 14 residues. The V end was cut by 3 bases, the J end by 4 bases, with 12 bases between. CDR3 amino acids: CASSFSGFSTEAFF. CDR3 DNA: TGTGCCAGCAGTTTTTCGGGGTTTAGCACTGAAGCTTTCTTT.

This clonotype was detected ten times or more. CDR3 nucleotide sequence: TGTGCCAGCAGTGTGGACCCCAGGTCCTACGAGCAGTACTTC. It yields the protein CASSVDPRSYEQYF. The V call is TRBV12-3 or TRBV12-4, the J call TRBJ2-7; D uncertain. The CDR3 spans 14 residues. V lost 5 bases, J lost 1 base, and 12 bases lay in between.

The chain carries TRBV3-1 and TRBJ2-7; possible D gene TRBD2, 5 bases. V lost 0 bases, J lost 9 bases, and 15 bases lay in between. There are 14 residues in the CDR3. From germline, CDR1 is LGHDT and CDR2 YNNKEL (reference sequence). The CDR3 nucleotides are TGTGCCAGCAGCCAAGAGACGGGGAACACCGGGCAGTACTTC. Translation: CASSQETGNTGQYF.

This sequence joins TRBV20-1 and TRBJ2-3; 8 bases align to TRBD2. V lost 7 bases, J lost 2 bases, and 8 bases stayed unmatched. This CDR3 spans 14 amino acids. CDR1 is DFQATT, CDR2 SNEGSKA, per germline (reference sequence). The CDR3 DNA reads as TGCAGTGTTAAGAGAGCGGGGGTCACAGATACGCAGTATTTT. Protein product: CSVKRAGVTDTQYF.

The table lists this clonotype with a few counts. CDR3 residues: CASRRQGAATNEKLFF. CDR3 in DNA: TGCGCCAGCAGAAGACAGGGAGCCGCAACTAATGAAAAACTGTTTTTT. The V call is TRBV5-1, the J call TRBJ1-4; 7 bases map to TRBD1. From germline, CDR1 is SGHRS and CDR2 YFSETQ. The CDR3 contains 16 residues. Trimming cost V 5 bases and J 0 bases; bases outside gene matches: 7.

The chain has TRBV7-2 and TRBJ2-1; D is undetermined. V lost 5 bases and J lost 4, with 12 bases in between. This CDR3 comprises 14 residues. CDR1 is SGHTA, CDR2 FQGNSA, per germline. Here the CDR3 reads CASSPAFLYNEQFF. The CDR3 coding sequence is TGTGCCAGCAGCCCCGCCTTCCTTTACAATGAGCAGTTCTTC.

This clonotype was counted between two and nine times. The chain couples TRBV6-1 to TRBJ2-7; 7 bases are shared with TRBD1. J lost 3 bases, V lost 6 bases, and 11 bases had no gene match. CDR3 length: 15 amino acids. Looked up from germline, CDR1 is MNHNS and CDR2 is SASEGT. The CDR3 nucleotides read TGTGCCAGCAGCCTCCGGGACAGCGACGGCTACGAGCAGTACTTC. Its protein product is CASSLRDSDGYEQYF.

This clonotype was counted a few times. The CDR3 spells CAISGGGAYEQYF. Written as DNA, the CDR3 is TGTGCCATCAGTGGCGGGGGGGCATACGAGCAGTACTTC. The chain has TRBV10-3 and TRBJ2-7; 9 bases are shared with TRBD2. CDR1 and CDR2 (germline): ENHRY, SYGVKD. This CDR3 spans 13 amino acids. Trimming removed 4 bases from V and 4 bases from J; junction bases left unmatched: 2.

This clonotype occurred a few times. The chain uses TRBV9 and TRBJ2-7; 7 nucleotides match TRBD2. V lost 2 bases to trimming and J lost 2 bases; unmatched junction nucleotides: 10. The CDR3 is made up of 16 amino acids. The V gene's germline CDR1 is SGDLS and CDR2 YYNGEE. In DNA, the CDR3 is TGTGCCAGCAGCGTTGGGGGGGATTTGAGGACCTACGAGCAGTACTTC. Amino acids: CASSVGGDLRTYEQYF.

The table lists this clonotype with many counts. The chain is built from TRBV7-2 and TRBJ2-3, with 14 bases identical to TRBD2. V gave up 9 bases and J gave up 5 bases; unmatched junction bases: 10. Germline CDR1 SGHTA, CDR2 FQGNSA. The CDR3 sequence is 16 residues long. The DNA of the CDR3 is TGTGCCAGTAGTCGACTAGCGGGAGGGGAAGGAGATACGCAGTATTTT. It encodes CASSRLAGGEGDTQYF. Based on the CDR3 plus reference TRBV7-2 and TRBJ2-3, the full variable domain is GAGVSQSPSNKVTEKGKDVELRCDPISGHTALYWYRQSLGQGLEFLIYFQGNSAPDKSGLPSDRFSAERTGGSVSTLTIQRTQQEDSAVYLCASSRLAGGEGDTQYFGPGTRLTVL.